The next 25 T cell receptor beta chains were all read from a single sample in a study of blood T cell repertoires in COVID-19. The data were produced by immunoSEQ multiplex PCR, yet TCRdb's version contains in-frame clones alone and is incomplete. The sample has about 260,000 clones, 88% seen once. The sequenced sample was PBMCs or T cells enriched from blood (not recorded which). The source is a woman aged 40-49 years who had been exposed to COVID-19.

The chain is built from TRBV28 and TRBJ2-6; 7 bases align to TRBD1. The CDR3 has 15 amino acids. Trimming cost V 6 bases and J 1 base; bases outside gene matches: 3. Germline values: CDR1 MDHEN, CDR2 SYDVKM. The chain's CDR3 is CASRLQGSGANVLTF. For the CDR3, the DNA is TGTGCCAGCAGATTACAGGGGTCTGGGGCCAACGTCCTGACTTTC. Looking up the rest from reference TRBV28 and TRBJ2-6 gives the full variable domain: DVKVTQSSRYLVKRTGEKVFLECVQDMDHENMFWYRQDPGLGLRLIYFSYDVKMKEKGDIPEGYSVSREKKERFSLILESASTNQTSMYLCASRLQGSGANVLTFGAGSRLTVL.

The chain employs TRBV19 and TRBJ1-5; TRBD1 aligns across 7 bases. Germline assignment: CDR1 LNHDA and CDR2 SQIVND (reference sequence). There are 20 residues in the CDR3. The J segment lost 0 bases and the V segment lost 5 bases, leaving 19 bases of the junction unmatched. CDR3 nucleotides: TGTGCCAGTAGTGCCCGACAGGGAGGTTTGAAGGGGATTAGCAATCAGCCCCAGCATTTT. It encodes CASSARQGGLKGISNQPQHF.

The V and J genes are TRBV25-1 and TRBJ2-1; D is ambiguous. Per germline, CDR1 MGHDK and CDR2 SYGVNS. CDR3 length equals 16 residues. V dropped 2 bases and J dropped 9 bases, with 20 bases sitting between them. The CDR3 loop reads CASSEPRSHGSIEQFF. As DNA, the CDR3 is TGTGCCAGCAGTGAACCCAGGTCCCATGGAAGCATTGAGCAGTTCTTC.

This clone came up once. V usage is TRBV11-2 and J usage is TRBJ1-1; no clear D. From germline, CDR1 is SGHAT and CDR2 FQNNGV. The V end was cut by 0 bases, the J end by 0 bases, with 11 bases between. There are 16 residues in the CDR3. CDR3 sequence reads: CASSLDPGRMNTEAFF. The CDR3 DNA sequence: TGTGCCAGCAGCTTAGATCCTGGCAGAATGAACACTGAAGCTTTCTTT.

The J gene is TRBJ1-2, the V gene TRBV29-1; D perhaps matches TRBD1 (5 bases). The germline V gene encodes CDR1 SQVTM and CDR2 ANQGSEA. This CDR3 comprises 11 residues. Trimming removed 3 bases from V and 5 bases from J, with 7 bases in between. The CDR3 protein is CSVDRVYGYTF. The CDR3 DNA follows: TGCAGCGTTGACAGGGTTTATGGCTACACCTTC.

A note on this clone: The same CDR3 also results from other DNA sequences found in this sample. In nucleotides, the CDR3 is TGTGCCAGCAGCTTAGTCGGTAGCTCCTACGAGCAGTACGTC. Translating it yields CASSLVGSSYEQYV. The J gene is TRBJ2-7, the V gene TRBV7-2; D gene unclear. The CDR3 totals 14 residues. Germline CDR1 reads SGHTA; CDR2 reads FQGNSA. V was shortened by 1 base and J by 0 bases, with 7 bases between the two germline ends.

V usage is TRBV6-5 and J usage is TRBJ2-7; 7 bases align to TRBD1. V gave up 4 bases and J gave up 0 bases; unmatched junction bases: 6. The germline gives CDR1 MNHEY, CDR2 SVGAGI. CDR3 length equals 15 residues. The CDR3 DNA reads as TGTGCCAGCAGTTCGTGGGACAGAACCTCCTACGAGCAGTACTTC. The encoded protein is CASSSWDRTSYEQYF.

J is TRBJ1-1 and V is TRBV7-9; D might be TRBD1 (6 bases). The CDR3 has 15 residues. The germline CDR1 and CDR2 sequences are SEHNR and FQNEAQ (reference sequence). Between the trimmed V and J ends, which lost 5 bases and 1 base, there was a span of 14 bases. Here the CDR3 DNA reads TGTGCCAGCAGCGGCGGCTGGGGACAGAACACTGAAGCTTTCTTT. Translation gives CASSGGWGQNTEAFF.

The rearrangement links TRBV4-2 to TRBJ1-4; D is perhaps TRBD1 (6 bases). Germline CDR1 LGHNA, CDR2 YNFKEQ. The CDR3 is 16 residues long. Trimming pared 2 bases from V and 3 bases from J, leaving 13 bases between. The CDR3 here is CASSQQGNGANEKLFF. The CDR3 DNA follows: TGTGCCAGCAGCCAACAGGGGAATGGGGCTAATGAAAAACTGTTTTTT.

The chain has TRBV2 and TRBJ1-5; maybe TRBD1 (6 bases). CDR3 length: 13 residues. Germline V gene lookup returns CDR1 SNHLY and CDR2 FYNNEI. The CDR3 region is CASRTGRNQPQHF. DNA of the CDR3: TGTGCAAGCCGCACAGGGCGGAATCAGCCCCAGCATTTT. Full variable domain (rest looked up from reference TRBV2 and TRBJ1-5): EPEVTQTPSHQVTQMGQEVILRCVPISNHLYFYWYRQILGQKVEFLVSFYNNEISEKSEIFDDQFSVERPDGSNFTLKIRSTKLEDSAMYFCASRTGRNQPQHFGDGTRLSIL.

The chain joins TRBV7-2 to TRBJ2-2; possibly TRBD1 for D (7 bases). The CDR3 extends over 15 amino acids. Trimming left V 4 bases short and J 1 base short, with 10 bases between. Per germline, CDR1 SGHTA and CDR2 FQGNSA. The CDR3 sequence is CASSSGGWNTGELFF. The CDR3, as DNA: TGTGCCAGCAGCTCAGGGGGGTGGAACACCGGGGAGCTGTTTTTT.

Comments on this clone: At one end the junction does not follow the germline gene, possibly because of a read error. This rearrangement joins TRBV5-1 to TRBJ2-5; 7 positions agree with TRBD1. This CDR3 has 13 residues. CDR1 and CDR2 (germline): SGHRS, YFSETQ. CDR3 in amino acids: CASSADREKTQYF. In nucleotides, the CDR3 is TGTGCCAGCAGCGCCGACAGGGAGAAGACCCAGTACTTC.

This clone was seen only once. A junction end diverges from the germline sequence, so it may reflect a read error. The V and J genes are TRBV6-5 and TRBJ1-4, with 10 bases matching TRBD1. There are 13 residues in the CDR3. Germline V gene lookup returns CDR1 MNHEY and CDR2 SVGAGI. The CDR3 sequence is CASSSSGQGSTVF. CDR3 nucleotide sequence: TGTGCCAGCAGTTCATCGGGACAGGGGTCCACTGTTTTT.

The CDR3 bases are TGCGCCAGCAGCCAAGATAGAGTTGGTGAGCAGTTCTTC. It specifies CASSQDRVGEQFF. V usage is TRBV4-3 and J usage is TRBJ2-1; the D is unclear. With 0 bases removed from V and 9 bases from J, the gap between germline ends came to 9 bases. This CDR3 region has 13 residues. Germline CDR1 and CDR2: LGHNA and YSLEER.

The chain recombines TRBV7-9 with TRBJ2-3; 13 nucleotides align to TRBD2. The CDR3 runs to 18 residues. Unmatched junction bases numbered 4, after V lost 1 base and J lost 0 bases. Germline CDR1 SEHNR, CDR2 FQNEAQ (reference sequence). The CDR3 sequence: CASSLGTSGSRSTDTQYF. The DNA for the CDR3 is TGTGCCAGCAGCTTAGGGACTAGCGGGAGTCGAAGCACAGATACGCAGTATTTT.

The chain uses TRBV29-1 and TRBJ1-4, with 7 bases identical to TRBD1. The CDR3 has 13 amino acids. The V segment lost 8 bases and the J segment 4 bases; nucleotides outside the gene matches: 7. Per the germline V gene, CDR1 is SQVTM and CDR2 is ANQGSEA. CDR3 region: CSFSRDSNEKLFF. In DNA, the CDR3 is TGCAGCTTCTCCCGGGACAGTAATGAAAAACTGTTTTTT.

CDR3: CASSLDQGVKETQYF. The CDR3, as DNA: TGTGCCAGCAGCTTAGACCAGGGGGTCAAAGAGACCCAGTACTTC. The chain combines TRBV7-6 with TRBJ2-5; 7 bases match TRBD1. Trimming at V came to 1 base and at J to 3 bases, leaving 5 bases not matched to a gene. The CDR3 is 15 residues long. In germline, CDR1 is SGHVS, CDR2 FNYEAQ. The variable domain in full, with the rest retrieved from reference TRBV7-6 and TRBJ2-5, is GAGVSQSPRYKVTKRGQDVALRCDPISGHVSLYWYRQALGQGPEFLTYFNYEAQQDKSGLPNDRFSAERPEGSISTLTIQRTEQRDSAMYRCASSLDQGVKETQYFGPGTRLLVL.

This clone was counted once. V and J are TRBV14 and TRBJ2-2; 8 bases fit TRBD1. With 4 bases clipped from V and 3 bases from J, the junction kept 13 bases outside the gene matches. Germline CDR1 reads SGHDN; CDR2 reads FVKESK. The CDR3 is made up of 18 amino acids. As DNA, the CDR3 is TGTGCCAGCAGCCTATTACAGGGGGAAGGGGGATACACCGGGGAGCTGTTTTTT. It translates to CASSLLQGEGGYTGELFF.

The chain links TRBV7-6 to TRBJ2-1; maybe TRBD1 (5 bases). Per the germline V gene, CDR1 is SGHVS and CDR2 is FNYEAQ. This CDR3 is 15 amino acids long. V was trimmed by 2 bases and J by 3 bases, leaving 11 bases between them. CDR3 loop: CASSLQGTNYNEQFF. The CDR3 DNA is TGTGCCAGCAGCTTACAGGGAACTAACTACAATGAGCAGTTCTTC.

This chain joins TRBV28 and TRBJ1-5; 8 bases align to TRBD1. Germline V lookup: CDR1 MDHEN, CDR2 SYDVKM. The CDR3 runs to 21 residues. The trim removed 3 bases at V and 0 bases at J, leaving 19 bases unmatched. The CDR3 nucleotides are TGTGCCAGCAGTTTTAGTAGGGACAGGTTTTCCGTTTCGTATAGCAATCAGCCCCAGCATTTT. It translates to CASSFSRDRFSVSYSNQPQHF. Complete variable domain (other parts from reference TRBV28 and TRBJ1-5): DVKVTQSSRYLVKRTGEKVFLECVQDMDHENMFWYRQDPGLGLRLIYFSYDVKMKEKGDIPEGYSVSREKKERFSLILESASTNQTSMYLCASSFSRDRFSVSYSNQPQHFGDGTRLSIL.

In this sample, this clone turned up once. The V and J genes are TRBV6-7 and TRBJ2-7; 7 bases align to TRBD1. TRBV6-7 is flagged as an ORF with uncertain function. The CDR3 spans 14 residues. J lost 2 bases, V lost 11 bases, and 12 bases had no gene match. CDR3 in amino acids: CAVYRGYYTYEQYV. The CDR3 nucleotides are TGTGCCGTTTACAGGGGATATTATACCTACGAGCAGTACGTC.

On this clone: At one end the junction does not follow the germline gene, possibly because of a read error. V gene TRBV5-1 combines with J gene TRBJ2-2; TRBD1 agrees at 8 bases. Germline V gene data show CDR1 as SGHRS and CDR2 as YFSETQ. This CDR3 contains 16 residues. CDR3 in DNA: TGTGCCAGCAGCGGAACAGGGGGAGTGAACACCGGGGAGCTGTTTTTT. Translated: CASSGTGGVNTGELFF.

The J gene is TRBJ2-1, the V gene TRBV28, with TRBD1 matching over 7 bases. The germline V gene encodes CDR1 MDHEN and CDR2 SYDVKM. CDR3 length: 13 amino acids. The V and J ends lost 8 bases and 9 bases, in that order; junction bases with no gene match: 10. The CDR3 region is CASSSQGYREQFF. DNA of the CDR3: TGTGCCAGCTCCTCACAGGGGTATCGTGAGCAGTTCTTC.

This chain uses TRBV16 with TRBJ1-2, with TRBD1 identical over 7 bases. This CDR3 spans 15 amino acids. Germline-derived CDR1 and CDR2 are KGHSY and FQNENV. With V trimmed by 6 bases and J by 4 bases, 11 bases remained unmatched. The CDR3 nucleotides are TGTGCCAGCAGTCGTACAGGGGAGTTGGTCTATGGCTACACCTTC. Its protein is CASSRTGELVYGYTF.

This clone was counted a single time. The J gene is TRBJ2-1, the V gene TRBV18; 8 nucleotides align to TRBD1. The J segment lost 9 bases and the V segment lost 2 bases, leaving 9 bases of the junction unmatched. CDR1 is KGHSH, CDR2 LQKENI, per germline. The CDR3 is 15 residues long. CDR3 coding DNA: TGTGCCAGCTCACCAAGAGACAGGGGAATGGTTGAGCAGTTCTTC. The encoded protein is CASSPRDRGMVEQFF.